The 28 T cell receptor beta chains below come from one sample, sequenced in a study of CD8+CD57+ T cells in acquired aplastic anemia. Profiles of TCR beta VDJ and CDR3 were generated from a genomic DNA template. Using its own MiXCR run on the reads, TCRdb lists one record per CDR3 protein. Found here are some 170,000 distinct CDR3 sequences, 45% to 55% of them singletons; the top ten hold about 1.2%. In patients chosen for sequencing, flow cytometry had shown CD8+CD57+ cell expansion. Sequencing used sorted CD4+, CD8+, or CD8+CD57+ T cells (not recorded which) from PBMCs. The receptors stem from a human donor with aplastic anemia.

The V call is TRBV29-1, the J call TRBJ2-4, with D hard to call. V lost 1 base to trimming and J lost 1 base, with 11 bases between them. This CDR3 has 15 residues. Germline CDR1 and CDR2: SQVTM and ANQGSEA. CDR3: CSVEGVMGAKNIQYF. The DNA of the CDR3 is TGCAGCGTTGAAGGCGTCATGGGGGCCAAAAACATTCAGTACTTC.

This clonotype was detected ten times or more. The rearrangement joins TRBV9 to TRBJ1-2, with 7 bases aligning to TRBD1. The CDR3 covers 15 residues. CDR1 is SGDLS, CDR2 YYNGEE, per germline. V shed 4 bases and J 4 bases; nucleotides not matched to a gene: 10. CDR3 coding DNA: TGTGCCAGCAGCCTTACTATGACAGGGAGCTATGGCTACACCTTC. Its translation: CASSLTMTGSYGYTF.

The genes are TRBV7-3 and TRBJ2-1; D is uncertain. Germline V CDR1 and CDR2: SGHTA, FQGTGA. The CDR3 loop spans 13 amino acids. Trimming left V 4 bases short and J 0 bases short, with 4 bases between. The CDR3 reads CASSWGSYNEQFF. CDR3 in DNA: TGTGCCAGCAGCTGGGGCTCCTACAATGAGCAGTTCTTC.

This clonotype appeared once. The gene calls are TRBV10-3 and TRBJ1-6; a possible D gene is TRBD1 (6 bases). This CDR3 spans 13 amino acids. The germline V and J ends were trimmed by 9 bases and 7 bases, with 13 bases remaining between them. Germline values: CDR1 ENHRY, CDR2 SYGVKD. The CDR3 sequence is CAMRGEPNSPLHF. The CDR3, as DNA: TGTGCCATGAGGGGGGAACCAAATTCACCCCTCCACTTT.

This clonotype came up many times. The V gene is TRBV9, the J gene TRBJ1-2; TRBD1 agrees at 7 bases. The CDR3 has 14 residues. Unmatched junction bases numbered 2, after V lost 0 bases and J lost 3 bases. Germline CDR1 and CDR2: SGDLS and YYNGEE. The CDR3 sequence is CASSVDRGHYGYTF. CDR3 coding DNA: TGTGCCAGCAGCGTAGACAGGGGCCACTATGGCTACACCTTC.

There are many counts of this clonotype. The chain links TRBV7-9 to TRBJ2-6; D remains ambiguous. Trimming left V 5 bases short and J 0 bases short, with 5 bases between. The CDR3 spans 14 residues. Germline loops: CDR1 SEHNR, CDR2 FQNEAQ (reference sequence). CDR3 sequence reads: CASSPPSGANVLTF. In DNA, the CDR3 is TGTGCCAGCAGCCCCCCCTCTGGGGCCAACGTCCTGACTTTC.

With respect to this clonotype: A much larger clone lies a single base off, so this may be a read error. The V call is TRBV10-1, the J call TRBJ2-5; 9 positions match TRBD1. The CDR3 has 16 residues. Germline CDR1 WNHNN, CDR2 SYGVQD (reference sequence). The CDR3, as DNA: TGTGCCAACAGTGAAGGGGACAGGGCCCGAGGGGAGACCCAGTACTTC. This translates into CANSEGDRARGETQYF.

This clonotype was recorded many times. The chain recombines TRBV6-1 with TRBJ2-1; a weak D match, TRBD1 (7 bases). The CDR3 is 12 residues long. Trimming shortened V by 8 bases and J by 12 bases, and 17 bases separated the two germline ends. Germline assignment: CDR1 MNHNS and CDR2 SASEGT. The CDR3 DNA reads as TGTGCCAGCGGCAACAGGGGAGGAAGGCAGTTCTTC. Protein sequence: CASGNRGGRQFF.

The table lists this clonotype with many counts. The rearrangement joins TRBV19 to TRBJ1-5, with D possibly being TRBD1 (6 bases). V shed 10 bases and J shed 0 bases, with 16 bases lying between them. Germline CDR1 reads LNHDA; CDR2 reads SQIVND (reference sequence). The CDR3 is made up of 15 amino acids. The CDR3 here is CATIQDSYSNQPQHF. The CDR3 DNA is TGTGCCACCATTCAGGACAGTTATAGCAATCAGCCCCAGCATTTT.

This clonotype has a count of ten or more. The chain combines TRBV29-1 with TRBJ2-5, with D possibly TRBD2 on 7 matching bases. The CDR3 contains 14 residues. V was cut by 4 bases and J by 1 base, with 13 bases left in between. In germline, CDR1 is SQVTM, CDR2 ANQGSEA. The CDR3 DNA reads as TGCAGCGTTGTGGGGGGGGGCAGCCAAGAGACCCAGTACTTC. Protein sequence: CSVVGGGSQETQYF.

This clonotype has a count of ten or more. The rearrangement links TRBV2 to TRBJ1-2; tentatively, D is TRBD1 (6 bases). The V end lost 6 bases, the J end lost 4 bases, and 9 bases lay between the germline ends. This CDR3 has 12 residues. Germline assignment: CDR1 SNHLY and CDR2 FYNNEI. As DNA, the CDR3 is TGTGCCAGCAGACAGGGTGCCTATGGCTACACCTTC. Its translation: CASRQGAYGYTF.

This chain links TRBV15 with TRBJ2-5; the D is unclear. The V gene's germline CDR1 is LNHNV and CDR2 YYDKDF (reference sequence). The V gene lost 0 bases and the J gene lost 2 bases, with 4 bases spanning the gap. This CDR3 comprises 13 residues. For the CDR3, the DNA is TGTGCCACCAGCAGAGATTATCAAGAGACCCAGTACTTC. It is translated as CATSRDYQETQYF. Filled out from reference TRBV15 and TRBJ2-5, the complete variable domain reads DAMVIQNPRYQVTQFGKPVTLSCSQTLNHNVMYWYQQKSSQAPKLLFHYYDKDFNNEADTPDNFQSRRPNTSFCFLDIRSPGLGDTAMYLCATSRDYQETQYFGPGTRLLVL.

Remarks on this clonotype: At one boundary the junction diverges from the germline segment, which might be a read error. The chain recombines TRBV14 with TRBJ1-2, with 7 bases identical to TRBD1. This CDR3 has 13 residues. CDR1 is SGHDN and CDR2 is FVKESK in the germline V gene. The CDR3 region has the DNA TGCGCCAGCAGCCTACAGGGGATAGGTGGCTACGCCTTC. Amino acids: CASSLQGIGGYAF.

As DNA, the CDR3 is TGTGCCAGCAGTTGGTCCCCAAGCGCAGGGGGCTATATCAGGGGCTACACCTTC. Residues: CASSWSPSAGGYIRGYTF. J is TRBJ1-2 and V is TRBV27; 8 positions agree with TRBD1. The CDR3 extends over 18 amino acids. Unmatched junction bases numbered 21, after V lost 4 bases and J lost 8 bases. The germline V gene has CDR1 MNHEY and CDR2 SMNVEV (reference sequence).

Ten or more counts support this clonotype. The chain couples TRBV6-1 to TRBJ2-3; D might be TRBD2 (6 bases). CDR3 size: 15 residues. Per germline, CDR1 MNHNS and CDR2 SASEGT. V lost 3 bases and J lost 5, with 15 bases in between. CDR3 sequence reads: CASSEVAAEGDTQYF. In DNA form, the CDR3 reads TGTGCCAGCAGTGAGGTAGCGGCCGAGGGAGATACGCAGTATTTT.

This clonotype appeared many times. The chain links TRBV4-1 to TRBJ1-3; no definite D call. Germline V lookup: CDR1 MGHRA, CDR2 YSYEKL. V lost 6 bases and J 0 bases, leaving 6 bases between the germline ends. The CDR3 extends over 13 amino acids. CDR3 sequence reads: CASSPSSGNTIYF. The CDR3 nucleotides are TGCGCCAGCAGTCCGAGCTCTGGAAACACCATATATTTT.

This clonotype was recorded many times. The chain recombines TRBV12-3 or TRBV12-4 with TRBJ1-1; no definite D call. The CDR3 covers 14 residues. V lost 3 bases, J lost 2 bases, and 10 bases lay in between. CDR3 residues: CASSFERLNTEAFF. The CDR3 bases are TGTGCCAGCAGTTTCGAAAGGCTAAACACTGAAGCTTTCTTT.

This chain joins TRBV7-8 and TRBJ2-7; no clear D. Between the trimmed V and J ends, which lost 3 bases and 6 bases, there was a span of 12 bases. Germline-derived CDR1 and CDR2 are SGHVS and FQNEAQ. CDR3 length: 13 residues. The CDR3: CASSLGIQSEQYF. The CDR3 DNA reads TGTGCCAGCAGCTTGGGGATCCAGTCCGAGCAGTACTTC.

This clonotype was seen a few times. The chain carries TRBV9 and TRBJ2-1; 8 bases line up with TRBD2. This CDR3 spans 15 amino acids. CDR1 is SGDLS and CDR2 is YYNGEE in the germline V gene. After removal of 6 bases from V and 5 bases from J, the junction contained 10 bases not matched to a gene. CDR3 DNA sequence: TGTGCCAGCAAGCTTCGGGGGGGTATTCACAATGAGCAGTTCTTC. It encodes CASKLRGGIHNEQFF.

The chain has TRBV20-1 and TRBJ1-2; unclear D gene. The V end was cut by 1 base, the J end by 0 bases, with 12 bases between. The germline gives CDR1 DFQATT, CDR2 SNEGSKA (reference sequence). The CDR3 consists of 15 residues. The CDR3 loop reads CSARGVERTNYGYTF. For the CDR3, the DNA is TGCAGTGCTAGAGGTGTCGAGAGGACTAACTATGGCTACACCTTC.

This clonotype has more than one count but fewer than ten. V usage is TRBV6-1 and J usage is TRBJ1-5, with 9 bases lining up with TRBD1. Germline lookup yields CDR1 MNHNS and CDR2 SASEGT. CDR3 length: 15 residues. V lost 6 bases, J lost 6 bases, and 9 bases stayed unmatched. For the CDR3, the DNA is TGTGCCAGCAGCGATACCGGGACAGGGAGTCAGCCCCAGCATTTT. Its protein product is CASSDTGTGSQPQHF.

This clonotype was counted many times. The gene calls are TRBV5-4 and TRBJ2-2; D perhaps matches TRBD1 (6 bases). This CDR3 is built from 14 residues. Germline V gene data show CDR1 as SGHNT and CDR2 as YYREEE (reference sequence). V shed 0 bases and J shed 4 bases, with 7 bases lying between them. CDR3 sequence: CASSLEGVTGELFF. CDR3 DNA: TGTGCCAGCAGCTTGGAGGGGGTCACCGGGGAGCTGTTTTTT.

The chain combines TRBV7-9 with TRBJ2-5; D may match TRBD1 or TRBD2 (5 bases each). CDR1 is SEHNR, CDR2 FQNEAQ, per germline (reference sequence). Between the trimmed V and J ends, which lost 1 base and 2 bases, there was a span of 14 bases. The CDR3 totals 16 residues. CDR3 sequence: CASSLGGIVIQETQYF. CDR3 bases: TGTGCCAGCAGCTTAGGGGGGATCGTGATTCAAGAGACCCAGTACTTC.

The count of this clonotype is one. The rearrangement joins TRBV7-2 to TRBJ1-1; TRBD1 matches at 7 bases. CDR3 length: 14 amino acids. V dropped 1 base and J dropped 5; count of bases not matched to a gene: 4. Germline CDR1 is SGHTA and CDR2 is FQGNSA. CDR3 sequence reads: CASSLVGGRTEAFF. DNA of the CDR3: TGTGCCAGCAGCTTAGTAGGGGGCAGGACTGAAGCTTTCTTT.

The V call is TRBV15, the J call TRBJ1-6; D unclear. Trimming shortened V by 6 bases and J by 0 bases, and 6 bases separated the two germline ends. CDR1 and CDR2 (germline): LNHNV, YYDKDF (reference sequence). CDR3 length: 14 residues. The CDR3 region is CATSRSSYNSPLHF. The CDR3 DNA follows: TGTGCCACCAGTCGTAGCTCCTATAATTCACCCCTCCACTTT.

The chain joins TRBV20-1 to TRBJ2-7; the D gene is possibly TRBD2 (5 bases). The CDR3 has 16 residues. V lost 0 bases to trimming and J lost 3 bases, with 18 bases between them. Germline loops: CDR1 DFQATT, CDR2 SNEGSKA (reference sequence). CDR3 amino acids: CSARDRESGGFYEQYF. CDR3 bases: TGCAGTGCTAGAGATAGAGAAAGCGGCGGGTTCTACGAGCAGTACTTC.

This clonotype turned up a few times. The V call is TRBV28, the J call TRBJ2-3; D call uncertain. The germline V gene encodes CDR1 MDHEN and CDR2 SYDVKM. Between the trimmed V and J ends, which lost 4 bases and 2 bases, there was a span of 4 bases. The CDR3 spans 12 residues. The CDR3 protein is CASSSFTDTQYF. DNA for the CDR3: TGTGCCAGCAGTTCCTTCACAGATACGCAGTATTTT.

This clonotype was counted only a few times. The chain links TRBV29-1 to TRBJ1-2; 8 positions agree with TRBD1. The CDR3 spans 15 residues. In germline, CDR1 is SQVTM, CDR2 ANQGSEA. Trimming at V came to 1 base and at J to 7 bases, leaving 11 bases not matched to a gene. This CDR3 is CSVEAGGQGVSGYTF. As DNA, the CDR3 is TGCAGCGTTGAAGCGGGAGGACAGGGAGTGAGTGGCTACACCTTC.